The 17 T cell receptor beta chains below all came from one sample that was sequenced in a study of blood T cells in healthy people across ages. Then a second PCR, running about 6 to 12 cycles, was carried out with a sample-barcoded 5' primer and a J-beta primer mix. TCRdb re-called the 5' RACE reads through MiXCR, storing one row per CDR3 protein. The sample includes roughly 1.5 million distinct CDR3 sequences, about 42% of them seen just once. The sample was blood. These receptors all come from a woman between 18 and 30 years old in good health.

J is TRBJ1-2 and V is TRBV30; 7 positions agree with TRBD1. Germline V gene lookup returns CDR1 GTSNPN and CDR2 SVGIG (reference sequence). This CDR3 has 13 amino acids. V lost 3 bases to trimming and J lost 6 bases; unmatched junction nucleotides: 7. The chain's CDR3 is CAWREGTADGYTF. In DNA, the CDR3 is TGTGCCTGGAGGGAAGGGACAGCCGATGGCTACACCTTC.

The V call is TRBV13, the J call TRBJ2-5; 7 nucleotides match TRBD1. Germline CDR1 and CDR2: PRHDT and FYEKMQ (reference sequence). J gave up 5 bases and V 5 bases, and 11 bases lay outside the gene matches. The CDR3 loop spans 15 amino acids. Written as DNA, the CDR3 is TGTGCCAGCAGCGCGTACAGGGGCCACTCCGAGACCCAGTACTTC. Its protein is CASSAYRGHSETQYF.

This chain links TRBV20-1 with TRBJ1-1, with a possible D match to TRBD1 (5 bases). Trimming left V 6 bases short and J 0 bases short, with 14 bases between. This CDR3 contains 14 residues. Germline V CDR1 and CDR2: DFQATT, SNEGSKA (reference sequence). The CDR3 DNA follows: TGCAGTGCCCAGACAGCAGGCATGAACACTGAAGCTTTCTTT. It encodes CSAQTAGMNTEAFF.

This clonotype appeared a few times. J is TRBJ2-1 and V is TRBV15; unclear D gene. Per germline, CDR1 LNHNV and CDR2 YYDKDF (reference sequence). V was pared by 3 bases and J by 0 bases, with 9 bases between. This CDR3 is 15 amino acids long. CDR3 in amino acids: CATSRDFSSYNEQFF. DNA for the CDR3: TGTGCCACCAGCAGGGATTTTAGCTCCTACAATGAGCAGTTCTTC.

This clonotype was observed a handful of times. The chain links TRBV5-1 to TRBJ1-1; D gene unclear. This CDR3 is built from 14 residues. V dropped 3 bases and J dropped 2 bases, with 11 bases sitting between them. Germline lookup yields CDR1 SGHRS and CDR2 YFSETQ. Here the CDR3 reads CASSSSNANTEAFF. The CDR3 DNA reads as TGCGCCAGCAGCTCCTCCAACGCTAACACTGAAGCTTTCTTT.

This clonotype was found a few times. This rearrangement joins TRBV20-1 to TRBJ2-3; no reliable D call. Trimming took 1 base from V and 5 from J, leaving 7 bases between them. Germline V lookup: CDR1 DFQATT, CDR2 SNEGSKA (reference sequence). The CDR3 spans 12 residues. CDR3 protein: CSARVAGDTQYF. Written as DNA, the CDR3 is TGCAGTGCTAGAGTTGCCGGAGATACGCAGTATTTT.

V is TRBV6-6 and J is TRBJ1-4, with D maybe TRBD1 (5 bases). The length of the CDR3 is 15 residues. The V end was cut by 5 bases, the J end by 4 bases, with 14 bases between. Germline-derived CDR1 and CDR2 are MNHNY and SVGAGI (reference sequence). CDR3 region: CASSDGTTFNEKLFF. In nucleotides, the CDR3 is TGTGCCAGCAGTGACGGGACCACCTTTAATGAAAAACTGTTTTTT.

The V gene is TRBV24-1, the J gene TRBJ2-3; D is possibly TRBD1 or TRBD2 (6 bases each). With 3 bases removed from V and 0 bases from J, the gap between germline ends came to 12 bases. CDR1 KGHDR and CDR2 SFDVKD come from the germline V gene. The CDR3 has 16 residues. The CDR3 is CATSDPGGRSTDTQYF. CDR3 DNA sequence: TGTGCCACCAGTGATCCCGGGGGCAGGAGCACAGATACGCAGTATTTT.

Remarks on this clonotype: A single base separates this from a much larger clone, so it may be a read error. This CDR3 reads CTSRPPWWTGELFF. DNA of the CDR3: TGTACCAGCAGACCTCCCTGGTGGACCGGGGAGCTGTTTTTT. The genes are TRBV7-9 and TRBJ2-2; no definite D call. The germline V gene has CDR1 SEHNR and CDR2 FQNEAQ (reference sequence). The CDR3 covers 14 residues.

V usage is TRBV30 and J usage is TRBJ1-5, with unresolved D. Trimming stripped 4 bases from V and 2 bases from J, with 12 bases between. The CDR3 loop spans 14 amino acids. Germline-derived CDR1 and CDR2 are GTSNPN and SVGIG (reference sequence). CDR3 in DNA: TGTGCCTGGAATAAGGTTATAGGCAATCAGCCCCAGCATTTT. It translates to CAWNKVIGNQPQHF.

This clonotype has a handful of counts. This sequence joins TRBV5-1 and TRBJ2-3, with D possibly TRBD2 on 6 matching bases. V was clipped by 3 bases and J by 1 base, with 12 bases between them. The germline gives CDR1 SGHRS, CDR2 YFSETQ. The CDR3 consists of 15 residues. The CDR3 loop reads CASSSPRGGTDTQYF. The DNA of the CDR3 is TGCGCCAGCAGCTCCCCTCGCGGGGGCACAGATACGCAGTATTTT.

This clonotype was seen only a few times. This rearrangement joins TRBV29-1 to TRBJ1-2; D is unresolved. Per the germline V gene, CDR1 is SQVTM and CDR2 is ANQGSEA. V lost 0 bases to trimming and J lost 0 bases, with 11 bases between them. This CDR3 region has 15 residues. The CDR3 region is CSVEDRARANYGYTF. CDR3 DNA: TGCAGCGTTGAAGATAGAGCAAGAGCTAACTATGGCTACACCTTC.

This chain connects TRBV20-1 to TRBJ1-5; 7 bases map to TRBD1. Trimming at V came to 5 bases and at J to 2 bases, leaving 9 bases not matched to a gene. Germline CDR1 is DFQATT and CDR2 is SNEGSKA (reference sequence). The CDR3 runs to 15 residues. Written as DNA, the CDR3 is TGCAGTGCTCTGGACAGGAAACTTGGCAATCAGCCCCAGCATTTT. It encodes CSALDRKLGNQPQHF.

The rearrangement uses TRBV4-3 and TRBJ1-1; possibly TRBD1 for D (5 bases). Germline V gene lookup returns CDR1 LGHNA and CDR2 YSLEER. The CDR3 loop spans 17 amino acids. V lost 0 bases and J 0 bases, leaving 14 bases between the germline ends. CDR3 in DNA: TGCGCCAGCAGCCAAGAGAGGATGCGGGGGGTGAACACTGAAGCTTTCTTT. Amino acids: CASSQERMRGVNTEAFF.

The chain couples TRBV2 to TRBJ2-3; 7 positions match TRBD1. From germline, CDR1 is SNHLY and CDR2 FYNNEI. After removal of 4 bases from V and 4 bases from J, the junction contained 5 bases not matched to a gene. The CDR3 totals 14 residues. CDR3 amino acids: CASSVRGTADTQYF. The CDR3 bases are TGTGCCAGCAGTGTCAGGGGGACGGCAGATACGCAGTATTTT. The full variable domain, completed using reference TRBV2 and TRBJ2-3, is EPEVTQTPSHQVTQMGQEVILRCVPISNHLYFYWYRQILGQKVEFLVSFYNNEISEKSEIFDDQFSVERPDGSNFTLKIRSTKLEDSAMYFCASSVRGTADTQYFGPGTRLTVL.

A few counts support this clonotype. The chain employs TRBV15 and TRBJ1-4; 8 bases line up with TRBD1. Per the germline V gene, CDR1 is LNHNV and CDR2 is YYDKDF (reference sequence). This CDR3 region has 17 residues. With V trimmed by 9 bases and J by 0 bases, 12 bases remained unmatched. The CDR3 spells CATRTGTAEATNEKLFF. Written as DNA, the CDR3 is TGTGCCACAAGGACAGGGACGGCCGAAGCAACTAATGAAAAACTGTTTTTT.

Only a few counts were recorded for this clonotype. The chain carries TRBV10-3 and TRBJ2-7; D unclear. The CDR3 contains 14 residues. V gave up 2 bases and J gave up 3 bases, with 11 bases separating them. Germline CDR1 ENHRY, CDR2 SYGVKD. Here the CDR3 DNA reads TGTGCCATCAGTGAGGCTGGTTTGAACTACGAGCAGTACTTC. Its protein product is CAISEAGLNYEQYF.